This T cell receptor (beta chain) was recovered during a study of T cells after yellow fever vaccination. Across the study: Fractions with few cells were prepared using SMART-Seq v4 Ultra Low Input. General observations from the study: Post-booster reappearance was seen for most primary-vaccination clones (nearly 97% CD4, around 88% CD8). Abundant bulk-population clonotypes could contaminate the FACS-sorted repertoires.

This CDR3 region has 14 residues. The V gene end was trimmed by 5 bases and the J gene end by 2 bases; junction bases not matched to a gene: 6. Synthesis of TCR cDNA relied on 5'RACE template switching, which attached a universal primer site and UMIs. Each CDR3 protein is one row after TCRdb ran MiXCR on the 5' RACE reads. Of over 110,000 distinct CDR3 sequences listed, more than 6% are singletons. With respect to this clonotype: Its antigen is unknown.

The sequencing here drew on CD4+ T cells sorted from PBMCs, taken 5 days after the yellow fever booster vaccination. V is TRBV5-3 and J is TRBJ2-5; 7 bases fit TRBD1. TRBV5-3 is an ORF, and what it does is uncertain. This TCR was recovered from a young man who received the YFV17D yellow fever vaccine. CDR3 protein: CARSRQGQQETQYF. The CDR3, as DNA: TGTGCCAGAAGTCGACAGGGCCAACAAGAGACCCAGTACTTC.